The 2 T cell receptor beta chains given below trace back to one sample, sequenced in a study of blood T cell repertoires in COVID-19. Profiling relied on immunoSEQ multiplex PCR, and the TCRdb table lists in-frame clones only, not all of them. Among 200,000 to 250,000 clones listed, about 90% were seen once. Material: peripheral blood. The receptors originated from a woman aged 45-60 years with acute or convalescent COVID-19.

The table lists this clone with a count of one. The V gene is TRBV6-5, the J gene TRBJ2-1; weak D call: TRBD1 (5 bases). The germline CDR1 and CDR2 sequences are MNHEY and SVGAGI. The CDR3 consists of 15 residues. V gave up 2 bases and J gave up 3 bases, with 11 bases separating them. The CDR3 loop reads CASSYGIGDYNEQFF. Here the CDR3 DNA reads TGTGCCAGCAGTTACGGGATAGGGGACTACAATGAGCAGTTCTTC.

The V gene is TRBV19, the J gene TRBJ1-6; D perhaps matches TRBD1 (5 bases). In germline, CDR1 is LNHDA, CDR2 SQIVND (reference sequence). V was cut by 4 bases and J by 4 bases, with 11 bases left in between. The CDR3 covers 15 residues. Here the CDR3 DNA reads TGTGCCAGTAGTAGCAAAACAGGTTATAATTCACCCCTCCACTTT. Its protein is CASSSKTGYNSPLHF.